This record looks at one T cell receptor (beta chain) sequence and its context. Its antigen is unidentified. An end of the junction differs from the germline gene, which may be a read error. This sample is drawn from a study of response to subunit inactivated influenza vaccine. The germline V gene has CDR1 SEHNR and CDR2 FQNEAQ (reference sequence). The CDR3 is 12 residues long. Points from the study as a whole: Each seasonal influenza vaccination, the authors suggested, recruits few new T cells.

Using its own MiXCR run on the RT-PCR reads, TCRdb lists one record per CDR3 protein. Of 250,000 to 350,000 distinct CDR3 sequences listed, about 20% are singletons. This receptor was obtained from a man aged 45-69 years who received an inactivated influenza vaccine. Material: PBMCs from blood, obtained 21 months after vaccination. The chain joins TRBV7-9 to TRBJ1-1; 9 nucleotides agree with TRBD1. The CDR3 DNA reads TGTGCCAGCAGCCTAGCTGGACAGGGGATGATCTTT. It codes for CASSLAGQGMIF. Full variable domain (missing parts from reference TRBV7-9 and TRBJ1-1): DTGVSQNPRHKITKRGQNVTFRCDPISEHNRLYWYRQTLGQGPEFLTYFQNEAQLEKSRLLSDRFSAERPKGSFSTLEIQRTEQGDSAMYLCASSLAGQGMIFGQGTRLTVV.